A single TCR beta chain is shown here with its context. Its antigen is unknown. Original processing methods: Without quality scores, immunoSEQ junctional reads could not be filtered like full-length reads. The data were produced by immunoSEQ multiplex PCR, yet TCRdb's version contains in-frame clones alone and is incomplete. V, J and clone size are those of that table, while D and trimming were read from the DNA. The profile shows about 1.9 million clones, roughly 95% of them singletons. This sample is drawn from a study of shared clonotypes between healthy human individuals. CD45RO-negative, CCR7-positively selected cells formed the naive CD8 fraction, excluding terminally differentiated effector memory CD45RA+ cells. V lost 6 bases, J lost 0 bases, and 13 bases stayed unmatched. There are 17 residues in the CDR3. Germline CDR1 and CDR2: LNHDA and SQIVND (reference sequence). Whole-study results and caveats: Across several donors, naive CD4 shared around 5.3%, naive CD8 approximately 3.5%, memory CD4 more than 2%, memory CD8 over 0.3%.

V usage is TRBV19 and J usage is TRBJ1-2; TRBD1 aligns across 7 bases. The sample taken for sequencing was naive CD8+ T cells from PBMCs. This TCR came from a man between 18 and 35 years old in good health. Some clones in this sample may be carry-over from other donors' samples. CDR3 residues: CASRGGPRGQANYGYTF. As DNA, the CDR3 is TGTGCCAGTAGGGGAGGGCCAAGGGGGCAAGCTAACTATGGCTACACCTTC.